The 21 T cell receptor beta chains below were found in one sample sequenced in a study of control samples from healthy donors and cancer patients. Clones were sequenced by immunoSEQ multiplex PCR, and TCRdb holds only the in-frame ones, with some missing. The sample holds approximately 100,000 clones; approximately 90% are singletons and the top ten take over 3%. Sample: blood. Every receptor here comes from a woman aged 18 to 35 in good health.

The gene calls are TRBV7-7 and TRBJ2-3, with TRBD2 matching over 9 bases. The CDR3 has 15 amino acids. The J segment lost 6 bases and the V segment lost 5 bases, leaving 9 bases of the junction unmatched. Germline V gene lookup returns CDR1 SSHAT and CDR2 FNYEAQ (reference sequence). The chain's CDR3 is CASSRSGGRGDTQYF. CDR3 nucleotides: TGTGCCAGCAGCCGGAGCGGGGGGCGGGGGGATACGCAGTATTTT. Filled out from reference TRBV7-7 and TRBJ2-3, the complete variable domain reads GAGVSQSPRYKVTKRGQDVTLRCDPISSHATLYWYQQALGQGPEFLTYFNYEAQPDKSGLPSDRFSAERPEGSISTLTIQRTEQRDSAMYRCASSRSGGRGDTQYFGPGTRLTVL.

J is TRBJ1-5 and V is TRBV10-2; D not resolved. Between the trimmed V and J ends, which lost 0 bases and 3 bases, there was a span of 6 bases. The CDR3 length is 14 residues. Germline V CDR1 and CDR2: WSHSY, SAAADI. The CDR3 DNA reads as TGCGCCAGCAGTGAGTCGGCCCCCAATCAGCCCCAGCATTTT. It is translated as CASSESAPNQPQHF.

The CDR3 loop is CASSFSGTGRFYGYTF. CDR3 nucleotides: TGTGCCAGCAGCTTTAGTGGGACAGGGCGTTTCTATGGCTACACCTTC. The chain carries TRBV7-9 and TRBJ1-2, with 9 bases fitting TRBD1. This CDR3 is built from 16 residues. Trimming removed 3 bases from V and 4 bases from J; junction bases left unmatched: 9. Germline V gene sequence: CDR1 SEHNR, CDR2 FQNEAQ (reference sequence).

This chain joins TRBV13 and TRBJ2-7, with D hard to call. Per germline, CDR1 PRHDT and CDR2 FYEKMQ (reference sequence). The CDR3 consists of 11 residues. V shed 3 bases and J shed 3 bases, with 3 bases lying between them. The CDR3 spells CASSLNYEQYF. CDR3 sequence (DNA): TGTGCCAGCAGCTTGAACTACGAGCAGTACTTC.

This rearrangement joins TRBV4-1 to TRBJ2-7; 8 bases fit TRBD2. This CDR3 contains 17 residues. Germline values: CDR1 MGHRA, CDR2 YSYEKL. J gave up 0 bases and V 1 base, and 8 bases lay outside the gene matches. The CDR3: CASSQGTSGMRSYEQYF. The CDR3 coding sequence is TGCGCCAGCAGCCAAGGAACTAGCGGAATGCGCTCCTACGAGCAGTACTTC.

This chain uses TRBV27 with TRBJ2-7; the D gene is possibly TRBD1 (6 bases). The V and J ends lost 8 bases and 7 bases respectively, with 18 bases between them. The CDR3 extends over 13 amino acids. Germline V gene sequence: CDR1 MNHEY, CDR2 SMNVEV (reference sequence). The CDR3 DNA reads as TGTGCCAGCCGGGTAGGGGGAGTGGGTGAGCAGTACTTC. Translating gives CASRVGGVGEQYF.

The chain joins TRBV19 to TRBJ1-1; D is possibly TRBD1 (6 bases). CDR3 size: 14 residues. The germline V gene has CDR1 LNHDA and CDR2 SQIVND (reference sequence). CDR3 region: CIQATRQENTEAFF. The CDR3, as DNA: TGTATTCAGGCGACCCGACAGGAGAACACTGAAGCTTTCTTT.

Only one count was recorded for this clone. CDR3 sequence: CASSENRNTDTQYF. CDR3 nucleotides: TGTGCCAGCAGTGAAAATCGTAACACAGATACGCAGTATTTT. The gene calls are TRBV6-1 and TRBJ2-3; D gene unclear. The CDR3 has 14 amino acids. CDR1 and CDR2 from the germline V gene are MNHNS and SASEGT. Trimming left V 2 bases short and J 2 bases short, with 8 bases between.

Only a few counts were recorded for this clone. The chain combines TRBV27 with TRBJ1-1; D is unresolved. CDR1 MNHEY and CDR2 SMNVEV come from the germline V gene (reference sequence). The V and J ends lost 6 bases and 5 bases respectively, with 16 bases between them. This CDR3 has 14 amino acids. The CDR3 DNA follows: TGTGCCAGCAGCCCGGATCAAGTATGGACTGAAGCTTTCTTT. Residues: CASSPDQVWTEAFF.

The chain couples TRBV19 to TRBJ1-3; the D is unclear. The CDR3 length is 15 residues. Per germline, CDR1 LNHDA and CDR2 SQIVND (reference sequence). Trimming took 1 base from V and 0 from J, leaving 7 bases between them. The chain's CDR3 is CASSIAEDSGNTIYF. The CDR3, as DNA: TGTGCCAGTAGTATAGCCGAAGACTCTGGAAACACCATATATTTT.

The CDR3 region is CASSPGHGETQYF. The DNA of the CDR3 is TGCGCCAGCAGCCCGGGACACGGGGAGACCCAGTACTTC. The rearrangement joins TRBV5-1 to TRBJ2-5; D might be TRBD1 (6 bases). There are 13 residues in the CDR3. Germline assignment: CDR1 SGHRS and CDR2 YFSETQ. V gave up 4 bases and J gave up 5 bases, with 12 bases separating them.

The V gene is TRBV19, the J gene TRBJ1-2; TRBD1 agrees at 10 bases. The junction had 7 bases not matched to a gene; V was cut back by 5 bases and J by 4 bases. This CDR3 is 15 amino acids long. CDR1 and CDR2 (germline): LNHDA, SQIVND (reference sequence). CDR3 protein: CASSLRDRGGYGYTF. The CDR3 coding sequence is TGTGCCAGTAGTCTCCGGGACAGGGGAGGCTATGGCTACACCTTC.

The CDR3 sequence is CASSPPGTGGPEQYF. The CDR3 nucleotides are TGTGCCAGCTCACCACCTGGGACAGGGGGCCCCGAGCAGTACTTC. This chain connects TRBV18 to TRBJ2-7; 12 nucleotides match TRBD1. V trimming: 0 bases; J trimming: 6 bases; junction bases outside the gene matches: 3. Per germline, CDR1 KGHSH and CDR2 LQKENI. The CDR3 is made up of 15 amino acids.

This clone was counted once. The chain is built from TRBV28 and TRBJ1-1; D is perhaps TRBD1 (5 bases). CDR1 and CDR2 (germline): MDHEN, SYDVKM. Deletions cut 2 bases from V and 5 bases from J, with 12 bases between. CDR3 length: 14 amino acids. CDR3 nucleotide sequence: TGTGCCAGCAGTTTAGTAGGAAAGGGGACTGAAGCTTTCTTT. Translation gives CASSLVGKGTEAFF.

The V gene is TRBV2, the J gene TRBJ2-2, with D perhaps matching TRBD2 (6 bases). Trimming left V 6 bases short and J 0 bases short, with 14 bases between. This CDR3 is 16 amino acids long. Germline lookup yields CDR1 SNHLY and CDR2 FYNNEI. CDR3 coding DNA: TGTGCCAGCAGAGTATCTAGCGTGACGAACACCGGGGAGCTGTTTTTT. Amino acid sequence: CASRVSSVTNTGELFF.

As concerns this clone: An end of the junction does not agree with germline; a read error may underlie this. The CDR3 coding sequence is TGCGCTAGCAGCCAAGATACGGGGGGGGTTCGGGCCGGGGAGCTGTTTTTT. Translating gives CASSQDTGGVRAGELFF. The genes are TRBV4-1 and TRBJ2-2, with TRBD2 matching over 8 bases. Germline V CDR1 and CDR2: MGHRA, YSYEKL. The CDR3 covers 17 residues.

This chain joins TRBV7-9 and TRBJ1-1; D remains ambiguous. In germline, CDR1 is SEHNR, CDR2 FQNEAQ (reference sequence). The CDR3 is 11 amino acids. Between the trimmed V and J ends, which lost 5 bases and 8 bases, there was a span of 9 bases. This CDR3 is CASSPADEAFF. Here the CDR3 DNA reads TGTGCCAGCAGCCCTGCGGACGAAGCTTTCTTT. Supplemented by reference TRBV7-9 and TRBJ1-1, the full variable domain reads DTGVSQNPRHKITKRGQNVTFRCDPISEHNRLYWYRQTLGQGPEFLTYFQNEAQLEKSRLLSDRFSAERPKGSFSTLEIQRTEQGDSAMYLCASSPADEAFFGQGTRLTVV.

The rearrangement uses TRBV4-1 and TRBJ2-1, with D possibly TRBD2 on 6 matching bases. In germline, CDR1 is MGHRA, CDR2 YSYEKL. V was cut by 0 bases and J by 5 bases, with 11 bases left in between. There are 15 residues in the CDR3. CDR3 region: CASSQDPLANNEQFF. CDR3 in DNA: TGCGCCAGCAGCCAAGATCCACTAGCCAACAATGAGCAGTTCTTC.

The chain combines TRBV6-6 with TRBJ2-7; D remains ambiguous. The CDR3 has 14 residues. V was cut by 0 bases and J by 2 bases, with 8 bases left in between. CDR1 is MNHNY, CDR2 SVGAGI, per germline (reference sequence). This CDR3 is CASSYSSSTYEQYF. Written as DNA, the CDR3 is TGTGCCAGCAGTTACTCCTCCTCTACCTACGAGCAGTACTTC.

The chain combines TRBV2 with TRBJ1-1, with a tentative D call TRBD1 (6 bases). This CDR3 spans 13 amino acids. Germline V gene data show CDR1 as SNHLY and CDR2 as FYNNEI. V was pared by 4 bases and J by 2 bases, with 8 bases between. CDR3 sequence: CASSVDSNTEAFF. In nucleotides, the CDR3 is TGTGCCAGCAGTGTGGACAGTAACACTGAAGCTTTCTTT.

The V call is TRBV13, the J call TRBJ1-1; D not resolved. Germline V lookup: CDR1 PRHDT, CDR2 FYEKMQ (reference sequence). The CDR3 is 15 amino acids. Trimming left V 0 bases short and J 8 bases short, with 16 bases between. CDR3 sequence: CASSLGRGFRGEAFF. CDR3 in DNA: TGTGCCAGCAGCTTAGGACGAGGGTTCCGCGGGGAAGCTTTCTTT.